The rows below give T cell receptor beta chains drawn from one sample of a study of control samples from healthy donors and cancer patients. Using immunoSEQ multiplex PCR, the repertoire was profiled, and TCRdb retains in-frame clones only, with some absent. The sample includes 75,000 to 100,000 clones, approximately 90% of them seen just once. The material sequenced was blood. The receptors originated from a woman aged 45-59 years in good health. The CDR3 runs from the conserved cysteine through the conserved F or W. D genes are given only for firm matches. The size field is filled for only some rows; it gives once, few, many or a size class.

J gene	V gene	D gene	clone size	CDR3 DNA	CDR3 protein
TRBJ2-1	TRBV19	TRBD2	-	TGTGCCAGTAGTTCCTGGTGGGAGGGGTTGAATGAGCAGTTCTTC	CASSSWWEGLNEQFF
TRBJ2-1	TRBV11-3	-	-	TGTGCCAGCAGCTTAGTTGACAATGAGCAGTTCTTC	CASSLVDNEQFF
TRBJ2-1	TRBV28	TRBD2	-	TGTGCCAGCACCCAGCGGGAGAATGAGCAGTTCTTC	CASTQRENEQFF
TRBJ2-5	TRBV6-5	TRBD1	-	TGTGCCAGCAGTCCAGGGGGCCGGGAGACCCAGTACTTC	CASSPGGRETQYF
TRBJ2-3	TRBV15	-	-	TGTGCCACCAGCCGGGATCCCACAGATACGCAGTATTTT	CATSRDPTDTQYF
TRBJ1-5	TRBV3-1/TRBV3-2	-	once	TGTGCCAGCAGCCAAGGGTTTTGGAGGGCAAAGGGCAATCAGCCCCAGCATTTT	CASSQGFWRAKGNQPQHF
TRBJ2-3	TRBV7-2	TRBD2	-	TGTGCCAGCAGCGCCGACCGACTAGCGGGGGAGGGAGATACGCAGTATTTT	CASSADRLAGEGDTQYF
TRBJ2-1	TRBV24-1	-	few	TGTGCCACCAGTTTGTCGGGAGCTAACAATGAGCAGTTCTTC	CATSLSGANNEQFF
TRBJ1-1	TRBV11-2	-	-	TGTGCCAGCAGTCCGTGGGGCGGTATGAACACTGAAGCTTTCTTT	CASSPWGGMNTEAFF
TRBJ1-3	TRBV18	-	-	TGTGCCAGCTCACCCCCCCTGGAGGGTGGTAGAAACACCATATATTTT	CASSPPLEGGRNTIYF
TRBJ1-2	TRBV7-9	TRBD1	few	TGTGCCAGCAGTTCGACAGGGGTTGGTTCTAGCTATGGCTACACCTTC	CASSSTGVGSSYGYTF
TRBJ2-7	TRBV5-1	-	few	TGCGCCAGCCGGGACGTCTCCGGGGCCTACGAGCAGTACTTC	CASRDVSGAYEQYF
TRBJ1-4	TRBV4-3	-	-	TGCGCCAGCAGCCAAGACGGGATCGGAACTAATGAAAAACTGTTTTTT	CASSQDGIGTNEKLFF
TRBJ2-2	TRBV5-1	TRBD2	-	TGCGCCAGCAGCTTGGAGGGACTAGCGCTAGCGAACACCGGGGAGCTGTTTTTT	CASSLEGLALANTGELFF
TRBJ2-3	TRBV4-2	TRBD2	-	TGTGCCAGCAGCCAAGTGGGTAGCGGGGGCACAGATACGCAGTATTTT	CASSQVGSGGTDTQYF
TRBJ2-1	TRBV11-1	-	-	TGTGCCAGCAGTATAGGGCGTTCCTACAATGAGCAGTTCTTC	CASSIGRSYNEQFF
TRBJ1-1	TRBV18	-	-	TGTGCCAGCTCCGCTAGGGGCTTTAACACTGAAGCTTTCTTT	CASSARGFNTEAFF
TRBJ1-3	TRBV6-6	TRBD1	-	TGTGCCAGCAGTTCGCAGGGGGACCCTGGAAACACCATATATTTT	CASSSQGDPGNTIYF
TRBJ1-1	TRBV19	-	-	TGTGCCAGTACCTGGGGGGGGGAAGCTTTCTTT	CASTWGGEAFF
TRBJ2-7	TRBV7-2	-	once	TGTGCCAGCAGCCCCACCAGAGGGTCCGTCTACGAGCAGTACTTC	CASSPTRGSVYEQYF
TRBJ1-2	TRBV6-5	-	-	TGTGCCAGCAGTCCCCCGGGGGGGGGCTACACCTTC	CASSPPGGGYTF
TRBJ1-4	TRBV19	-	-	TGTGCCAGTAGTTCGGGGGCTAATGAAAAACTGTTTTTT	CASSSGANEKLFF
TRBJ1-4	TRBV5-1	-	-	TGCGCCAGCACCGAACCCGGGGGGCAGATAAATGAAAAACTGTTTTTT	CASTEPGGQINEKLFF
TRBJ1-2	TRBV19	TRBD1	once	TGTGCCAGTAGTCCTCAGGGGGCAGATGGGTATGGCTACACCTTC	CASSPQGADGYGYTF
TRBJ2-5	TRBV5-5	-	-	TGTGCCAGCAGCCTCCGGGCCGATCAAGAGACCCAGTACTTC	CASSLRADQETQYF
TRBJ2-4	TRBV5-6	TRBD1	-	TGTGCCAGCAGCACAGGGGGCGTTAGATACTTC	CASSTGGVRYF
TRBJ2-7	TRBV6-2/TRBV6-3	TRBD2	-	TGTGCCAGCAGTTACGGGGCTAGCGGGATCTCCTACGAGCAGTACTTC	CASSYGASGISYEQYF
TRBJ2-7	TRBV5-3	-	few	TGTGCCAGAAGCTCCCGGGGAGCATGTGGCTGGGAGCAGTACTTC	CARSSRGACGWEQYF
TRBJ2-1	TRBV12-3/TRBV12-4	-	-	TGTGCCAGCAGTTTTGGGACCGAGCAGTTCTTC	CASSFGTEQFF
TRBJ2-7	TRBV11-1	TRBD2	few	TGTGCCAGCAGCTTTACTAGCGGGAGTGGTGAGCAGTACTTC	CASSFTSGSGEQYF
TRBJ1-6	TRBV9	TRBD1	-	TGTGCCAGCAGCGAGGGACAGTTCCCTTCACCCCTCCACTTT	CASSEGQFPSPLHF
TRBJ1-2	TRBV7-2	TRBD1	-	TGTGCCAGCAGCTCGGGGGGGACAGGGAAGAACTATGGCTACACCTTC	CASSSGGTGKNYGYTF
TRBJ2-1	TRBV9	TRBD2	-	TGTGCCAGCAGCGCCCGGCGGGAGGGCCGCGATGAGCAGTTCTTC	CASSARREGRDEQFF
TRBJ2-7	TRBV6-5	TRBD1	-	TGTGCCAGCAGTTACGCGACAGGGCAGTACGAGCAGTACTTC	CASSYATGQYEQYF
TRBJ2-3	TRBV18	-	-	TGTGCCAGCTCGCACCGGGACACACTCACAGATACGCAGTATTTT	CASSHRDTLTDTQYF
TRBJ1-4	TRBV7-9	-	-	TGTGCCAGCAGCTTAGGAGGGAATGAAAAACTGTTTTTT	CASSLGGNEKLFF
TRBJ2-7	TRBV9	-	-	TGTGCCAGCAGCCCAGCTGCAGGGACCTACGAGCAGTACTTC	CASSPAAGTYEQYF
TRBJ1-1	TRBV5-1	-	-	TGCGCCAGCAGCTTGGGACGGGGGGCGAAAACTGAAGCTTTCTTT	CASSLGRGAKTEAFF
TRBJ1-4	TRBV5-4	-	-	TGTGCCAGCAGCTTGGCCAGGGATAATGAAAAACTGTTTTTT	CASSLARDNEKLFF
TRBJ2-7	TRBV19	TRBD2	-	TGTGCCAGTAACCTAGCGGGAGAACTTTTCCACGAGCAGTACTTC	CASNLAGELFHEQYF
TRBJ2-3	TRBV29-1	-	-	TGCAGCGCCGATGCGGCAGATACGCAGTATTTT	CSADAADTQYF
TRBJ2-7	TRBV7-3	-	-	TGTGCCAGCAGCCCCGGGGGCGGCTCCTACGAGCAGTACTTC	CASSPGGGSYEQYF
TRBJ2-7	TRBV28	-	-	TGTGCCAGCTCCACCCTAGGGGGGCCCTCCTACGAGCAGTACTTC	CASSTLGGPSYEQYF